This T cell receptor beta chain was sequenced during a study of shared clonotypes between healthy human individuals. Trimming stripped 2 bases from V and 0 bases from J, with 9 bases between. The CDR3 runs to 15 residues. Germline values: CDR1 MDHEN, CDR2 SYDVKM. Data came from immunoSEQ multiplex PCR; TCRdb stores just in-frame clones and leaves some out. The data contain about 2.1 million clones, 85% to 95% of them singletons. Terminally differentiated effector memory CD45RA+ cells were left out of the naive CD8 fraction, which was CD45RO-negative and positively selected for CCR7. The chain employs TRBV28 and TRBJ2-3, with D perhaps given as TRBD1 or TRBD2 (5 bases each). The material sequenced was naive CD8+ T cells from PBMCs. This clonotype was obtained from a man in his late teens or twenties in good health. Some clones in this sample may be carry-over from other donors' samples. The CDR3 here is CASSLGGTSTDTQYF. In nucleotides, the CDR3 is TGTGCCAGCAGTTTAGGGGGTACTAGCACAGATACGCAGTATTTT.